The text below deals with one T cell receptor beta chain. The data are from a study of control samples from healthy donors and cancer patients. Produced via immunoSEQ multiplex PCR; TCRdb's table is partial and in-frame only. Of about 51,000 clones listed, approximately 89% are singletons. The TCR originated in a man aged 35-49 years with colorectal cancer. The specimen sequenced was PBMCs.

The CDR3 reads CASSLGTSGYNEQFF. CDR3 DNA sequence: TGTGCCAGCAGCTTAGGGACTAGCGGGTACAATGAGCAGTTCTTC. The J gene is TRBJ2-1, the V gene TRBV27; 12 nucleotides match TRBD2. CDR3 length: 15 residues. After removal of 6 bases from V and 4 bases from J, the junction contained 4 bases not matched to a gene. The germline V gene has CDR1 MNHEY and CDR2 SMNVEV (reference sequence).